Listed below are T cell receptor beta chains from one sample, sequenced in a study of cytomegalovirus exposure and HLA in healthy donors. Here immunoSEQ multiplex PCR was the method, and the copy in TCRdb shows in-frame clones only, minus some. The data contain under 200,000 clones, 79% of them singletons. The sequenced material came from PBMCs. The source is a woman in her 30s in good health and CMV-seropositive. Each CDR3 is given with its conserved first and last residue. A D gene is named only where the DNA matches it firmly. The listing skips clone size in some rows; elsewhere it reads once, few, many or a size class.

TRBV6-1	15	few	TRBD2	TRBJ2-1	CASRDLAGAYNEQFF	TGTGCCAGCAGGGATTTAGCGGGAGCTTACAATGAGCAGTTCTTC
TRBV5-6	15	NA	TRBD1	TRBJ1-2	CASSLWDRAAGGYTF	TGTGCCAGCAGCTTGTGGGACAGGGCAGCTGGCGGCTACACCTTC
TRBV13	19	NA	NA	TRBJ1-2	CASSLGIYGRQVMLYGYTF	TGTGCCAGCAGCTTAGGCATATACGGACGACAGGTTATGCTGTATGGCTACACCTTC
TRBV10-1	16	NA	TRBD2	TRBJ2-1	CASSDPRAGGNNEQFF	TGCGCCAGCAGTGACCCCCGAGCGGGGGGGAACAATGAGCAGTTCTTC
TRBV29-1	13	NA	NA	TRBJ2-2	CSAGTHNTGELFF	TGCAGCGCTGGGACTCATAACACCGGGGAGCTGTTTTTT
TRBV4-3	14	NA	NA	TRBJ2-5	CASSQEDSQETQYF	TGCGCCAGCAGCCAAGAAGACAGCCAAGAGACCCAGTACTTC
TRBV29-1	18	NA	TRBD2	TRBJ2-3	CSVTQGTSGSWDTDTQYF	TGCAGCGTCACACAGGGGACTAGCGGGAGCTGGGACACAGATACGCAGTATTTT
TRBV11-2	15	NA	NA	TRBJ2-1	CASSPAAGTHNEQFF	TGTGCCAGCAGCCCCGCTGCGGGGACTCACAATGAGCAGTTCTTC
TRBV25-1	14	NA	NA	TRBJ2-5	CASSEWWQQETQYF	TGTGCCAGCAGTGAATGGTGGCAGCAAGAGACCCAGTACTTC
TRBV28	16	once	NA	TRBJ2-7	CASSLSGTSADYEQYF	TGTGCCAGCAGTTTATCAGGGACATCGGCTGACTACGAGCAGTACTTC
TRBV30	16	NA	NA	TRBJ1-1	CAWDGGTAGSNTEAFF	TGTGCCTGGGATGGAGGGACCGCCGGGTCAAACACTGAAGCTTTCTTT
TRBV7-9	13	NA	NA	TRBJ1-4	CASSPTGDEKLFF	TGTGCCAGCAGCCCCACCGGGGATGAAAAACTGTTTTTT
TRBV5-1	14	NA	NA	TRBJ1-1	CASSFGGWNTEAFF	TGCGCCAGCAGCTTCGGAGGTTGGAACACTGAAGCTTTCTTT
TRBV4-3	15	NA	TRBD1	TRBJ1-6	CASSQDPDRNSPLHF	TGCGCCAGCAGCCAAGATCCGGACAGGAATTCACCCCTCCACTTT
TRBV6-6	12	few	NA	TRBJ1-1	CASSYWSTEAFF	TGTGCCAGCAGTTATTGGAGCACTGAAGCTTTCTTT
TRBV6-5	15	NA	TRBD1	TRBJ1-2	CASSLTGVANYGYTF	TGTGCCAGCAGTCTGACAGGGGTAGCTAACTATGGCTACACCTTC
TRBV7-2	14	few	NA	TRBJ1-5	CASSHQGRNQPQHF	TGTGCCAGCAGTCATCAGGGGCGCAATCAGCCCCAGCATTTT
TRBV2	12	NA	TRBD2	TRBJ2-5	CASRLAGETQYF	TGTGCCAGCAGACTAGCGGGAGAGACCCAGTACTTC
TRBV18	16	NA	TRBD2	TRBJ2-5	CASSLGAGVDGETQYF	TGTGCCAGCTCACTAGGCGCGGGAGTAGATGGCGAGACCCAGTACTTC
TRBV27	14	NA	TRBD1	TRBJ2-7	CASTKDRDSHEQYF	TGTGCCAGCACGAAAGACCGGGACAGCCACGAGCAGTACTTC
TRBV5-1	15	NA	TRBD2	TRBJ2-3	CASSLAKERGFTQYF	TGCGCCAGCAGCTTGGCCAAGGAGCGGGGGTTTACGCAGTATTTT
TRBV7-9	18	few	NA	TRBJ2-6	CASSTLTGVGSGANVLTF	TGTGCCAGCAGCACCCTGACAGGAGTCGGCTCTGGGGCCAACGTCCTGACTTTC
TRBV9	14	NA	TRBD2	TRBJ2-7	CASSVGGSSYEQYF	TGTGCCAGCAGCGTAGGCGGGAGCTCCTACGAGCAGTACTTC
TRBV7-2	18	NA	NA	TRBJ1-5	CASSLTPAGQYYNQPQHF	TGTGCCAGCAGCTTAACCCCCGCGGGCCAGTATTACAATCAGCCCCAGCATTTT
TRBV6-1	14	NA	NA	TRBJ2-7	CASSARGGAGEQYF	TGTGCCAGCAGTGCGAGAGGGGGCGCGGGGGAGCAGTACTTC
TRBV7-2	13	NA	NA	TRBJ2-2	CASSPDRRMELFF	TGTGCCAGCAGCCCCGACAGGAGGATGGAGCTGTTTTTT
TRBV9	13	once	NA	TRBJ2-1	CASSVRSYNEQFF	TGTGCCAGCAGCGTGCGGTCCTACAATGAGCAGTTCTTC
TRBV25-1	13	NA	NA	TRBJ1-1	CASTNRVNTEAFF	TGTGCCAGCACGAATCGGGTGAACACTGAAGCTTTCTTT
TRBV6-6	13	few	TRBD1	TRBJ1-2	CASSLGQGNGYTF	TGTGCCAGCAGCCTTGGACAGGGCAATGGCTACACCTTC
TRBV21-1	15	once	NA	TRBJ1-2	CASSKARQANYGYTF	TGTGCCAGCAGCAAAGCGCGACAGGCTAACTATGGCTACACCTTC
TRBV11-2	15	NA	TRBD2	TRBJ2-1	CASSLGIAGGVEQFF	TGTGCCAGCAGCTTAGGGATAGCGGGAGGGGTTGAGCAGTTCTTC
TRBV5-1	23	NA	TRBD1	TRBJ1-4	CASSLRPGILQGAKPGANEKLFF	TGCGCCAGCAGCTTGCGGCCAGGAATTCTACAGGGGGCGAAACCAGGAGCTAATGAAAAACTGTTTTTT
TRBV5-4	12	NA	NA	TRBJ2-1	CASSPTENEQFF	TGTGCCAGCAGCCCGACAGAGAATGAGCAGTTCTTC
TRBV4-3	13	NA	NA	TRBJ1-2	CASRDSGDYGYTF	TGCGCCAGCAGGGATTCCGGGGACTATGGCTACACCTTC
TRBV19	17	NA	TRBD2	TRBJ2-3	CASSIDIAGKSTDTQYF	TGTGCCAGTAGTATAGATATAGCGGGGAAAAGCACAGATACGCAGTATTTT
TRBV11-2	14	NA	TRBD2	TRBJ2-3	CASSFGGGADTQYF	TGTGCCAGCAGCTTTGGGGGGGGAGCAGATACGCAGTATTTT
TRBV10-3	18	NA	NA	TRBJ2-6	CAISESRGGFSGANVLTF	TGTGCCATCAGTGAGTCCCGAGGGGGTTTCTCTGGGGCCAACGTCCTGACTTTC
TRBV19	16	NA	TRBD1	TRBJ1-1	CASSVTGVGLNTEAFF	TGTGCCAGTAGTGTCACAGGGGTGGGATTGAACACTGAAGCTTTCTTT
TRBV27	14	NA	NA	TRBJ1-1	CASSSLRRNTEAFF	TGTGCCAGCAGTTCCTTACGGAGAAACACTGAAGCTTTCTTT
TRBV4-1	16	NA	NA	TRBJ2-2	CASSHQGGIGTGELFF	TGCGCCAGCAGCCACCAAGGGGGAATCGGGACCGGGGAGCTGTTTTTT
TRBV4-2	16	NA	NA	TRBJ2-1	CASSPHTRPDYNEQFF	TGTGCCAGCAGCCCCCACACGCGGCCTGACTACAATGAGCAGTTCTTC
TRBV28	10	few	NA	TRBJ2-7	CATGAYEQYF	TGTGCCACCGGGGCCTACGAGCAGTACTTC
TRBV27	13	few	NA	TRBJ1-1	CASSGSGFPEAFF	TGTGCCAGCAGCGGGTCAGGGTTTCCTGAAGCTTTCTTT
TRBV15	16	NA	TRBD1	TRBJ1-1	CATRSNPGTGVTEAFF	TGTGCCACCCGGTCGAATCCGGGGACAGGGGTAACTGAAGCTTTCTTT
TRBV19	14	NA	NA	TRBJ2-7	CASSGTWDSYEQYF	TGTGCCAGTAGCGGGACTTGGGACTCCTACGAGCAGTACTTC
TRBV11-2	16	once	TRBD2	TRBJ2-1	CASSPGASGSRDEQFF	TGTGCCAGCAGCCCGGGGGCTAGCGGGAGTCGGGATGAGCAGTTCTTC